What follows are 2 T cell receptor beta chains derived from one specimen sequenced in a study of T-cell memory formation after mild COVID-19. MiXCR, applied by TCRdb to the 5' RACE reads, yields one record per CDR3 protein. The sample has about 410,000 distinct CDR3 sequences, less than 25% seen once; the top ten hold roughly 14%. Sequenced input: PBMCs or a T cell subset sorted from them (not recorded which). These receptor sequences come from an adult woman who had mild COVID-19 (a few samples of this study predate the infection). Cell type and time point are not known.

This clonotype has only a few counts. The chain carries TRBV4-1 and TRBJ2-6; TRBD1 might be the D (6 bases). The germline gives CDR1 MGHRA, CDR2 YSYEKL. The V and J ends lost 10 bases and 4 bases respectively, with 14 bases between them. The CDR3 extends over 14 amino acids. Written as DNA, the CDR3 is TGCGCCACCCAGAGACAGGACGGGGCCAACGTCCTGACTTTC. It codes for CATQRQDGANVLTF.

The gene calls are TRBV6-1 and TRBJ2-1; TRBD2 agrees at 9 bases. CDR1 is MNHNS and CDR2 is SASEGT in the germline V gene. The CDR3 is made up of 16 amino acids. V dropped 6 bases and J dropped 2; count of bases not matched to a gene: 8. DNA for the CDR3: TGTGCCAGCAGCCAGACCAGCGGGGGGCCCTACAATGAGCAGTTCTTC. Translated, it gives CASSQTSGGPYNEQFF.